This TCR beta chain was sequenced during a study of blood T cell repertoires in COVID-19. On the study more broadly: Acute and convalescent COVID-19 specimens originated in the United States, Italy and Spain. Sources were T cells, B-cell-depleted T cells, or PBMCs; the material itself was cDNA or gDNA.

This table comes from immunoSEQ multiplex PCR, and its TCRdb copy is limited to in-frame clones, with some not included. The table lists some 30,000 clones, around nine tenths of them singletons. The sample consisted of peripheral blood. The TCR originated in a man aged 70-80 years with active or convalescent COVID-19.

CDR3 sequence: CASSGGDNPYNEQFF. CDR3 in DNA: TGTGCCAGCAGCGGGGGCGACAATCCCTACAATGAGCAGTTCTTC. The V gene is TRBV9, the J gene TRBJ2-1; tentatively, D is TRBD1 (5 bases). Trimming took 3 bases from V and 2 from J, leaving 12 bases between them. The germline gives CDR1 SGDLS, CDR2 YYNGEE. CDR3 length equals 15 residues.